One sample yielded the 18 T cell receptor beta chains listed below, sequenced in a study of T cell repertoires in cytomegalovirus infection. TCRdb fed the reads into MiXCR, producing one record per CDR3 protein. The repertoire holds over 150,000 distinct CDR3 sequences, with about 18% as singletons. The sample was CD8+ T cells from PBMCs. These receptors came from a human donor in good health (CMV status not recorded). Some clones in this sample may be carry-over from other donors' samples.

This clonotype has just a few counts. V usage is TRBV20-1 and J usage is TRBJ1-2; TRBD1 agrees at 8 bases. This CDR3 contains 18 residues. Germline V gives CDR1 DFQATT, CDR2 SNEGSKA (reference sequence). V lost 2 bases, J lost 2 bases, and 16 bases stayed unmatched. The CDR3 nucleotides are TGCAGTGCTAGACCCGGACAGGGAAAGTTCGGGAGGAACTATGGCTACACCTTC. This codes for CSARPGQGKFGRNYGYTF.

The chain combines TRBV28 with TRBJ2-1; 8 bases agree with TRBD2. The trim removed 3 bases at V and 5 bases at J, leaving 15 bases unmatched. The CDR3 is 18 amino acids. Germline V gene sequence: CDR1 MDHEN, CDR2 SYDVKM. This chain's CDR3 is CASSFMGRAGGQHNEQFF. CDR3 DNA sequence: TGTGCCAGCAGTTTTATGGGGAGGGCGGGGGGTCAGCACAATGAGCAGTTCTTC.

This clonotype was detected only a few times. The chain employs TRBV28 and TRBJ1-2, with 7 bases identical to TRBD1. The junction had 7 bases not matched to a gene; V was cut back by 6 bases and J by 0 bases. The germline V gene has CDR1 MDHEN and CDR2 SYDVKM. This CDR3 spans 15 amino acids. CDR3 amino acids: CASRSTGATNYGYTF. CDR3 DNA: TGTGCCAGCAGGTCTACAGGGGCGACTAACTATGGCTACACCTTC.

This clonotype was found many times. The chain uses TRBV7-2 and TRBJ2-5; D gene uncertain. Looked up from germline, CDR1 is SGHTA and CDR2 is FQGNSA. Trimming stripped 1 base from V and 5 bases from J, with 11 bases between. The CDR3 runs to 14 residues. The CDR3 is CASSLDAGPETQYF. The CDR3 nucleotides are TGTGCCAGCAGCTTAGATGCAGGCCCGGAGACCCAGTACTTC.

There are a few counts of this clonotype. The gene calls are TRBV27 and TRBJ2-7; possible D gene TRBD1, 6 bases. The V gene's germline CDR1 is MNHEY and CDR2 SMNVEV (reference sequence). This CDR3 is 14 amino acids long. The V end lost 3 bases, the J end lost 3 bases, and 12 bases lay between the germline ends. CDR3 bases: TGTGCCAGCAGTTTGAACAGGGTGGACTACGAGCAGTACTTC. Its translation is CASSLNRVDYEQYF.

This sequence joins TRBV7-9 and TRBJ2-2; 14 nucleotides agree with TRBD2. There are 20 residues in the CDR3. The ends lost 6 bases at V and 1 base at J; junction bases unmatched: 13. Germline V gene lookup returns CDR1 SEHNR and CDR2 FQNEAQ (reference sequence). Written as DNA, the CDR3 is TGTGCCAGCAGGGGATCCACCGGACTAGCGGGGGGACGGAACACCGGGGAGCTGTTTTTT. This codes for CASRGSTGLAGGRNTGELFF.

Only a few counts were recorded for this clonotype. The chain combines TRBV7-8 with TRBJ2-1; tentative D call: TRBD1 (5 bases). The germline V gene encodes CDR1 SGHVS and CDR2 FQNEAQ. This CDR3 is built from 12 residues. V was clipped by 3 bases and J by 10 bases, with 10 bases between them. The CDR3 DNA follows: TGTGCCAGCAGCTTTGACAGTAACGAGCAGTTCTTC. This codes for CASSFDSNEQFF.

This clonotype was counted between two and nine times. V gene TRBV7-8 combines with J gene TRBJ2-2, with D perhaps being TRBD1 or TRBD2 (5 bases each). Germline loops: CDR1 SGHVS, CDR2 FQNEAQ. The V end lost 5 bases, the J end lost 3 bases, and 13 bases lay between the germline ends. CDR3 length: 15 amino acids. In nucleotides, the CDR3 is TGTGCCAGCAGCCTGGGACGGGAATACACCGGGGAGCTGTTTTTT. Translation gives CASSLGREYTGELFF.

This chain connects TRBV28 to TRBJ2-7; no definite D call. Looked up from germline, CDR1 is MDHEN and CDR2 is SYDVKM. This CDR3 has 13 residues. V shed 3 bases and J shed 2 bases, with 8 bases lying between them. The CDR3 nucleotides read TGTGCCAGCAGTTTCAGCTCTACCTACGAGCAGTACTTC. Protein product: CASSFSSTYEQYF.

The V gene is TRBV29-1, the J gene TRBJ2-4, with D possibly matching TRBD2 (7 bases). This CDR3 has 14 residues. V lost 4 bases to trimming and J lost 2 bases, with 12 bases between them. Germline assignment: CDR1 SQVTM and CDR2 ANQGSEA. CDR3 region: CSVGGGSSKNIQYF. The CDR3 nucleotides read TGCAGCGTTGGCGGGGGCTCCTCCAAAAACATTCAGTACTTC.

The V call is TRBV28, the J call TRBJ2-1; 11 bases align to TRBD2. Germline-derived CDR1 and CDR2 are MDHEN and SYDVKM. The CDR3 extends over 17 amino acids. V dropped 4 bases and J dropped 4; count of bases not matched to a gene: 9. The CDR3 DNA sequence: TGTGCCAGCAGTTCCAAGCGACTAGCGGGGCTTTACAATGAGCAGTTCTTC. Translation: CASSSKRLAGLYNEQFF.

A few counts support this clonotype. The chain combines TRBV10-2 with TRBJ1-5; TRBD1 aligns across 9 bases. Looked up from germline, CDR1 is WSHSY and CDR2 is SAAADI. The CDR3 is 14 amino acids. The V segment lost 8 bases and the J segment 6 bases; nucleotides outside the gene matches: 8. DNA of the CDR3: TGCGCCAGCGGAGACAGGGGGTATGCTCAGCCCCAGCATTTT. This gives the protein CASGDRGYAQPQHF.

The chain uses TRBV7-7 and TRBJ2-1, with 12 bases fitting TRBD2. This CDR3 has 16 amino acids. Germline V lookup: CDR1 SSHAT, CDR2 FNYEAQ (reference sequence). V lost 5 bases and J lost 7; bases outside the gene matches: 9. The CDR3 sequence: CASSLELAGGENEQFF. In DNA form, the CDR3 reads TGTGCCAGCAGCCTCGAACTAGCGGGGGGTGAGAATGAGCAGTTCTTC.

This clonotype came up a few times. The chain recombines TRBV2 with TRBJ2-1; 12 bases agree with TRBD1. The germline CDR1 and CDR2 sequences are SNHLY and FYNNEI. Losses at the gene ends were 7 bases for V and 4 bases for J; bases not matched to a gene: 26. This CDR3 has 22 residues. In DNA, the CDR3 is TGTGCCAGCACGCTGTTGCGCCTAACGGGGACAGGGGGCGATCACCATTACAATGAGCAGTTCTTC. It specifies CASTLLRLTGTGGDHHYNEQFF. The full variable domain, in which reference TRBV2 and TRBJ2-1 provide the parts outside the CDR3, is EPEVTQTPSHQVTQMGQEVILRCVPISNHLYFYWYRQILGQKVEFLVSFYNNEISEKSEIFDDQFSVERPDGSNFTLKIRSTKLEDSAMYFCASTLLRLTGTGGDHHYNEQFFGPGTRLTVL.

V and J are TRBV7-6 and TRBJ2-7, with 10 bases fitting TRBD1. This CDR3 is built from 16 residues. V trimming: 1 base; J trimming: 3 bases; junction bases outside the gene matches: 6. Germline loops: CDR1 SGHVS, CDR2 FNYEAQ. The chain's CDR3 is CASSLGSRTGGYEQYF. Written as DNA, the CDR3 is TGTGCCAGCAGCTTAGGGTCCCGGACAGGGGGCTACGAGCAGTACTTC. Supplemented by reference TRBV7-6 and TRBJ2-7, the full variable domain reads GAGVSQSPRYKVTKRGQDVALRCDPISGHVSLYWYRQALGQGPEFLTYFNYEAQQDKSGLPNDRFSAERPEGSISTLTIQRTEQRDSAMYRCASSLGSRTGGYEQYFGPGTRLTVT.

CDR3 in amino acids: CATPLGTDTQYF. CDR3 nucleotide sequence: TGTGCCACCCCCCTGGGAACAGATACGCAGTATTTT. V is TRBV2 and J is TRBJ2-3; D not resolved. Germline V CDR1 and CDR2: SNHLY, FYNNEI. The CDR3 spans 12 residues. V lost 10 bases to trimming and J lost 3 bases, with 11 bases between them.

The gene calls are TRBV29-1 and TRBJ2-6, with a possible D match to TRBD1 (6 bases). The V and J ends lost 7 bases and 1 base respectively, with 17 bases between them. This CDR3 region has 16 residues. Germline V gives CDR1 SQVTM, CDR2 ANQGSEA. CDR3: CSALDSAGSGANVLTF. DNA of the CDR3: TGCAGCGCCCTGGACAGCGCAGGGTCTGGGGCCAACGTCCTGACTTTC.

This CDR3 is CASSFSQGALSSYNEQFF. The CDR3 region has the DNA TGTGCCAGCAGCTTCTCGCAGGGGGCTCTCAGCTCCTACAATGAGCAGTTCTTC. This chain uses TRBV7-9 with TRBJ2-1; 8 nucleotides align to TRBD1. V trimming: 3 bases; J trimming: 0 bases; junction bases outside the gene matches: 10. This CDR3 contains 18 residues. Germline values: CDR1 SEHNR, CDR2 FQNEAQ (reference sequence).